Listed here is a single T cell receptor beta chain. What it binds is unknown. The sample is drawn from a study of T cell responses to AZD1222 COVID-19 vaccine. Notes on the study in general: Dominant CD4 TCR responses targeted spike regions 160-218 and 743-854. Females outnumbered males among donors, who were mostly white British; clonal diversity was possibly underestimated. Scientists sampled the repertoires only once the peak T cell response had passed.

Per the germline V gene, CDR1 is SGHKS and CDR2 is YYEKEE (reference sequence). Trimming pared 1 base from V and 3 bases from J, leaving 13 bases between. CDR3 size: 15 residues. The repertoire was sequenced with immunoSEQ multiplex PCR; TCRdb's copy has only in-frame clones and lacks some. The sample has roughly 200,000 clones, roughly 91% seen once. The sequence was obtained from an adult in good health. The specimen was peripheral blood, collected on day 0 of MenACWY control vaccination. This chain joins TRBV5-5 and TRBJ1-1; D not resolved. The CDR3 DNA reads as TGTGCCAGCAGCTTGCGGTATAGCTCGTACACTGAAGCTTTCTTT. The encoded protein is CASSLRYSSYTEAFF. The whole variable domain, filled in from reference TRBV5-5 and TRBJ1-1, reads DAGVTQSPTHLIKTRGQQVTLRCSPISGHKSVSWYQQVLGQGPQFIFQYYEKEERGRGNFPDRFSARQFPNYSSELNVNALLLGDSALYLCASSLRYSSYTEAFFGQGTRLTVV.